The sequence of this T cell receptor (beta chain) was determined in a study of blood T cell repertoires in COVID-19. Across the study: Whether acute or convalescent, the COVID-19 samples came from the United States, Italy and Spain. The analysed material was cDNA or gDNA that came from T cells, B-cell-depleted T cells, or PBMCs.

Authors' methods: Amplification of reference gene primers provided the estimated nucleated cell counts. Profiled with immunoSEQ multiplex PCR; TCRdb holds only in-frame clones, not every one. V and J calls plus clone size are reproduced from that table; the DNA served to infer D and trimming. The data hold 43,000 or so clones, with 82% observed a single time. In this sample, this clone turned up a few times. Germline V gene data show CDR1 as SNHLY and CDR2 as FYNNEI. The CDR3 sequence is 14 residues long. V was clipped by 0 bases and J by 6 bases, with 10 bases between them. The receptor was isolated from an older woman with acute or convalescent COVID-19. The rearrangement joins TRBV2 to TRBJ2-3; D gene unclear. What was sequenced was peripheral blood. DNA for the CDR3: TGTGCCAGCAGTGAAGCGCTTATGGAGGATACGCAGTATTTT. It specifies CASSEALMEDTQYF.